The following is a T cell receptor (beta chain) sequence with its context. What this receptor recognizes is not known. Nothing much larger sits one base from this clone, and base qualities are not available. This sample was taken from a study of cytomegalovirus exposure and HLA in healthy donors (dated by TCRdb to the late 2010s). For the study in its entirety: A later analysis indicated that the 90 to 150 validation repertoires were generated on the platform also employed for the 600 to 750 repertoires of the first cohort. Besides the first cohort of 666 subjects, a separate validation cohort made up of roughly 120 different subjects was used. The study aimed to test whether cataloging public T cell receptors could reveal signatures of past pathogen exposure. The study combined high-throughput TCR immunosequencing, statistical association of individual TCRs with disease status, and machine learning to predict cytomegalovirus infection status. Study-level results and caveats: A total of fewer than 200 TCR beta chains were listed by the study as associated with cytomegalovirus. In vitro tests confirmed that a few of the cytomegalovirus-associated TCR beta chains recognize cytomegalovirus antigens. According to the authors, the approach could potentially be generalized to other disease states and immunological phenotypes. A later analysis lacked HLA typing for the validation cohort, so it scored co-occurrence in that cohort across all 120 or so repertoires. The classifier was reported to diagnose cytomegalovirus status with high specificity and sensitivity in both the original cohort and the validation cohort. Most TCR sequences were observed very rarely across donors, whereas some public TCRs were present in many individuals. Subsequent analysis determined that TCRs grouped into clusters in the first cohort also showed a tendency toward co-occurrence across the 120 validation repertoires, and approximately 94% of cluster scores exceeded 0.

Clipping removes 2 bases from V and 2 bases from J, with 6 as the unmatched junction base count. The germline V gene specifies SGHRS as CDR1 and YFSETQ as CDR2. Its CDR3 holds 17 amino acids, cysteine through phenylalanine. Kept here is only the CDR3 DNA, which spans 51 bases and is read in frame from base 1. Library creation used the immunoSEQ multiplex PCR assay. In the paper's pipeline: To diagnose cytomegalovirus status from the catalog of TCR beta chain sequences, a statistical classification framework was built. Not all clones reach the TCRdb copy of this immuneACCESS table, which keeps in-frame sequences only. Checked studies attribute under half of the gap to unresolved V genes and leave the rest unexplained. The V and J calls and the clone size are those of that table, but D and trimming were determined from the DNA. This sample is represented by 250,000 to 400,000 clones; around 90% of them were singletons. Jointly, the top ten make up 0.9% to 1% of the sample.

The donors were included in the validation cohort of approximately 130 subjects, a group kept apart from the 666-subject first cohort. The V gene is TRBV5-1 and the J gene is TRBJ2-2, and 10 junctional nucleotides match TRBD1. Sample: PBMCs. The receptor comes from a man aged 25-45 years in good health and CMV-seronegative. The sequenced DNA: TGCGCCAGCAGCTTCAACCGGGACAGGGGCAACACCGGGGAGCTGTTTTTT. This codes for CASSFNRDRGNTGELFF.